This TCR beta chain originates from a study of blood T cell repertoires in COVID-19 (dated by TCRdb to 2019 to 2021). With respect to the entire study: Samples covering the acute and convalescent phases of COVID-19 were provided by collaborators in the United States, Italy and Spain. Where HLA class I and class II types were available, the types were taken from metadata supplied by the sample provider, not from assay-based typing. The repertoires were made available in a free public database intended to serve as a resource for research on the immune response to SARS-CoV-2. The dataset comprised deeply sampled blood TCRbeta repertoires from subjects exposed to, actively infected with, or recovered from COVID-19. The samples were drawn from the first 160 participants of the ongoing ImmuneRACE study and from over 950 subjects provided by 6 global collaborators. A de-identified subject ID, COVID-19 status, age in years and sex were almost always included in the sample metadata. The material from the prospective study consisted of cDNA or gDNA derived from T cells, B-cell-depleted T cells, or PBMCs. Study-wide conclusions, independent of this receptor: The amount of clinical and demographic metadata varied by source and participant and was provided uncurated.

The collaborating institutions used their own protocols to collect whole blood in K2EDTA tubes. For TCRbeta analysis, collaborator samples were shipped as frozen whole blood, as isolated PBMCs, or as DNA extracted from either sample type. V and J lose 0 bases and 9 bases, and a span of 9 bases separates them. According to the germline V gene (reference sequence), CDR1 reads LNHNV and CDR2 reads YYDKDF. The CDR3, cysteine through phenylalanine, is 13 amino acids long. Only the CDR3 part of the read is kept: 39 bases, read in frame from the first base. With regard to this clone: Its binding antigen is unknown. No base quality values were provided; no much bigger clone lies one nucleotide off.

The immunoSEQ Assay, a bias-controlled multiplex PCR, was used to amplify TCRbeta CDR3 regions from genomic DNA. Under the source paper's analysis protocol: The number of nucleated cells in each sample was estimated from the amplification of reference gene primers within the assay. To quantify the absolute abundance of each unique TCRbeta CDR3 rearrangement, sequence reads were collapsed and filtered. For each sample, productive Simpson clonality was calculated as the square root of Simpson's diversity index over productive rearrangements. TCRdb limited this immuneACCESS table to in-frame rearrangements with V and J called. A share of clones is missing; checked studies link under half to unresolved V genes, and the rest is unexplained. The V and J calls and clone size were taken over from that table, and D and trimming were inferred from the DNA. The sample profile shows over 130,000 clones; over 65% of them were found once. Of the sample, 16% is held by the ten largest clones.

Source material: peripheral blood. The V gene is TRBV15 and the J gene is TRBJ2-1; a confident D gene designation cannot be given. The clonotype originates from a man aged 45-60 years with acute or convalescent COVID-19. At the DNA level, the sequence is TGTGCCACCAGCAGAGATAATTTGGCTGAGCAGTTCTTC. Translation gives CATSRDNLAEQFF.